The 11 T cell receptor beta chains below come from one sample, sequenced in a study of blood T cell repertoires in COVID-19. Measured with immunoSEQ multiplex PCR; TCRdb has only the in-frame clones, and not every one. The table lists 100,000 to 150,000 clones, around 83% of them singletons. Sequencing was performed on peripheral blood. Source of these receptors: a man older than 75 with active or convalescent COVID-19.

The chain combines TRBV11-2 with TRBJ1-6, with 7 bases identical to TRBD1. V trimming: 7 bases; J trimming: 9 bases; junction bases outside the gene matches: 15. Germline assignment: CDR1 SGHAT and CDR2 FQNNGV. The CDR3 is made up of 16 amino acids. The CDR3 region is CASTIRTGTGTSPLHF. The DNA of the CDR3 is TGTGCCAGCACCATCAGGACAGGAACGGGAACTTCACCCCTCCACTTT.

This chain joins TRBV5-3 and TRBJ1-6, with D hard to call. TRBV5-3 has ORF status, its function being uncertain. The CDR3 consists of 18 residues. Trimming shortened V by 4 bases and J by 0 bases, and 17 bases separated the two germline ends. The DNA of the CDR3 is TGTGCCAGAAGCCCCCTACTGAGTTATAGCTCCTATAATTCACCCCTCCACTTT. The encoded protein is CARSPLLSYSSYNSPLHF.

This chain uses TRBV19 with TRBJ2-5, with 9 bases fitting TRBD1. CDR1 is LNHDA, CDR2 SQIVND, per germline (reference sequence). V lost 6 bases to trimming and J lost 10 bases; unmatched junction nucleotides: 9. This CDR3 region has 13 residues. The CDR3 nucleotides are TGTGCCAGTAGGACTACAGGGGGCGCCGACCAGTACTTC. This encodes CASRTTGGADQYF.

This chain joins TRBV7-2 and TRBJ2-2, with 7 bases that match TRBD2. The J segment lost 4 bases and the V segment lost 5 bases, leaving 7 bases of the junction unmatched. CDR3 length: 15 residues. CDR1 and CDR2 from the germline V gene are SGHTA and FQGNSA. CDR3 coding DNA: TGTGCCAGCAGCACCCAAGCGGGGACCACCGGGGAGCTGTTTTTT. Its protein is CASSTQAGTTGELFF.

V gene TRBV2 combines with J gene TRBJ1-1; weak D call: TRBD1 (5 bases). Trimming left V 5 bases short and J 3 bases short, with 10 bases between. From germline, CDR1 is SNHLY and CDR2 FYNNEI. This CDR3 spans 13 amino acids. The CDR3 DNA reads as TGTGCCAGCAGTCCCGACAGCGACACTGAAGCTTTCTTT. This codes for CASSPDSDTEAFF.

The chain combines TRBV6-2 or TRBV6-3 with TRBJ1-2; weak D call: TRBD1 (6 bases). Trimming took off 0 bases at V and 8 bases at J, with 16 bases between the two ends. The CDR3 length is 15 residues. In germline, CDR1 is MNHEY, CDR2 SVGEGT. CDR3 nucleotides: TGTGCCAGCAGTTACTCGGGACACTTAGGAATCGGCTACACCTTC. This gives the protein CASSYSGHLGIGYTF.

The V gene is TRBV5-5, the J gene TRBJ1-3; tentatively, D is TRBD1 (6 bases). CDR1 is SGHKS and CDR2 is YYEKEE in the germline V gene (reference sequence). The CDR3 runs 15 residues. V dropped 2 bases and J dropped 0 bases, with 9 bases sitting between them. CDR3 protein: CASSFGQNSGNTIYF. Written as DNA, the CDR3 is TGTGCCAGCAGCTTTGGACAGAACTCTGGAAACACCATATATTTT.

J is TRBJ1-1 and V is TRBV9; D is perhaps TRBD1 (5 bases). CDR1 is SGDLS and CDR2 is YYNGEE in the germline V gene. The germline V and J ends were trimmed by 2 bases and 4 bases, with 9 bases remaining between them. This CDR3 comprises 13 residues. This chain's CDR3 is CASSVNQGTEAFF. The CDR3 DNA is TGTGCCAGCAGCGTTAACCAGGGCACTGAAGCTTTCTTT. The variable domain in full, completed from reference TRBV9 and TRBJ1-1, reads DSGVTQTPKHLITATGQRVTLRCSPRSGDLSVYWYQQSLDQGLQFLIQYYNGEERAKGNILERFSAQQFPDLHSELNLSSLELGDSALYFCASSVNQGTEAFFGQGTRLTVV.

The V and J genes are TRBV14 and TRBJ2-5; 11 bases line up with TRBD1. Germline V gives CDR1 SGHDN, CDR2 FVKESK. CDR3 length equals 16 residues. V was pared by 3 bases and J by 3 bases, with 6 bases of the junction left unmatched. CDR3 amino acids: CASSHHRDRGKETQYF. CDR3 coding DNA: TGTGCCAGCAGCCACCATCGGGACAGGGGGAAAGAGACCCAGTACTTC.

CDR3 nucleotide sequence: TGTGCCAGCAGCTCCGACAGGGGGGTTATAGAGACCCAGTACTTC. It encodes CASSSDRGVIETQYF. The chain employs TRBV7-2 and TRBJ2-5, with 9 bases matching TRBD1. This CDR3 comprises 15 residues. Germline CDR1 and CDR2: SGHTA and FQGNSA. V shed 4 bases and J 4 bases; nucleotides not matched to a gene: 7.

This sequence joins TRBV19 and TRBJ1-5, with D hard to call. CDR1 is LNHDA, CDR2 SQIVND, per germline (reference sequence). V was clipped by 5 bases and J by 2 bases, with 7 bases between them. The CDR3 loop spans 13 amino acids. In DNA, the CDR3 is TGTGCCAGTAGTGAAAGAGGCAATCAGCCCCAGCATTTT. Its protein is CASSERGNQPQHF.